Detailed here is one TCR beta chain. Profiled with immunoSEQ multiplex PCR; TCRdb holds only in-frame clones, not every one. The sample gives some 49,000 clones, around 85% of which show up once; 2.8% is in the top ten. The sample originates from a study of control samples from healthy donors and cancer patients. Germline V lookup: CDR1 MNHEY, CDR2 SMNVEV (reference sequence). The V and J ends lost 5 bases and 2 bases, in that order; junction bases with no gene match: 5. The CDR3 has 14 amino acids. The sequencing sample was made of PBMCs. The TCR sequence derives from a woman aged 45-60 years with lung cancer. V usage is TRBV27 and J usage is TRBJ2-5, with 7 bases that match TRBD2. In DNA form, the CDR3 reads TGTGCCAGCAGTCACCGGGACTATCAAGAGACCCAGTACTTC. Translation gives CASSHRDYQETQYF.